This section outlines one T cell receptor (beta chain) sequence together with its context. The target antigen is unknown. The sample originates from a study of cytomegalovirus exposure and HLA in healthy donors. Whole-study results and caveats: Subsequent analysis revealed that first-cohort TCR clusters tended to co-occur in the 95 to 150 validation repertoires. Listed as cytomegalovirus-associated were roughly 180 TCR beta chains. A few chains linked to CMV were shown in vitro to be specific for CMV antigens.

Assay used: immunoSEQ multiplex PCR; TCRdb lists only in-frame clones, some missing. The sample records nearly 110,000 clones, about 88% being singletons. CDR3 size: 17 residues. Germline V CDR1 and CDR2: SGHNT, YYREEE (reference sequence). Trimming took off 0 bases at V and 4 bases at J, with 19 bases between the two ends. Input material: PBMCs. The chain links TRBV5-4 to TRBJ1-2; possible D gene TRBD1, 5 bases. The receptor's source is a woman under 30 in good health and CMV-seropositive. CDR3 residues: CASSLVMDTAFSYGYTF. DNA of the CDR3: TGTGCCAGCAGCTTGGTAATGGACACGGCATTCTCCTATGGCTACACCTTC.